This TCR beta chain was captured by sequencing in a study of cytomegalovirus exposure and HLA in healthy donors (dated by TCRdb to 2017 to 2019). About the study as a whole: A later analysis indicated that the 120 validation repertoires were generated on the platform also employed for the roughly 720 repertoires of the first cohort. The study was designed to test whether signatures of past pathogen exposure could be identified by cataloging public T cell receptors. High-throughput TCR immunosequencing, statistical association of individual TCRs with disease status, and machine learning were combined to predict cytomegalovirus infection status. A separate validation cohort of roughly 130 different subjects was used in addition to the 666-subject first cohort. What the authors observed across the whole study: The authors suggested that the approach could potentially be generalized to other disease states and immunological phenotypes. Most TCR sequences were observed very rarely across donors, whereas some public TCRs were present in many individuals. In vitro tests confirmed that three of the cytomegalovirus-associated TCR beta chains recognize cytomegalovirus antigens. A later analysis found that TCRs clustered in the first cohort also tended to co-occur in the 120 validation repertoires, with 94% of cluster scores above 0. A total of some 180 TCR beta chains were listed by the study as associated with cytomegalovirus. A later analysis had no HLA typing for the validation cohort, so co-occurrence there was scored across all 130 or so repertoires. In both the original and validation cohorts, the classifier was reported to diagnose cytomegalovirus status with high specificity and sensitivity.

Separate from the roughly 650-subject first cohort, the validation cohort of about 130 subjects was the group to which the donors belonged. CDR1 KGHSH and CDR2 LQKENI are derived from the germline V gene. V has 2 bases trimmed and J has 3 bases trimmed; junction bases matching no gene number 19. From the cysteine through the phenylalanine, the CDR3 covers 20 amino acids. CDR3 DNA is the only sequence kept; it has 60 bases, read in frame from the first base. As concerns this clone: What this receptor recognizes is not known. One base away there is no much larger clone; base qualities are not given.

Libraries came from the immunoSEQ multiplex PCR assay. The source study handled its data this way. A statistical classification framework was built for diagnosing cytomegalovirus status from the catalog of TCR beta chain sequences. This is the immuneACCESS table as TCRdb keeps it, with only in-frame sequences that have V and J called. A part of the clones is gone; compared with another copy, unresolved V genes explain less than half, and the rest is unexplained. V and J calls and clone size are as listed in that table; D and trimming were resolved from the DNA. Recorded for this sample are over 70,000 clones; roughly 94% of them occurred a single time. Clones ranked in the top ten supply 0.5% to 0.65% of the sample.

The sequence came from a woman between 18 and 30 years old in good health and CMV-seronegative. Sequenced input: PBMCs. The chain links TRBV18 with TRBJ1-5; 7 bases in the middle match TRBD1. The CDR3 region reads CASSPGTPTFRQGLNQPQHF. At the DNA level, the sequence is TGTGCCAGCTCACCAGGCACCCCAACTTTCCGACAGGGACTCAATCAGCCCCAGCATTTT.